These 28 T cell receptor beta chains originate from one sample sequenced in a study of blood T cell repertoires in COVID-19. Profiled with immunoSEQ multiplex PCR; TCRdb holds only in-frame clones, not every one. The sample shows some 380,000 clones, 81% of them seen only once. The sample taken for sequencing was peripheral blood. These receptor sequences come from a human donor with acute or convalescent COVID-19. The donor label of this sample is uncertain.

This chain links TRBV5-1 with TRBJ2-5; the D gene is possibly TRBD1 (5 bases). Judging by the DNA end, TRBJ2-7 fits better; the J call may be wrong. The germline gives CDR1 SGHRS, CDR2 YFSETQ. The CDR3 has 15 residues. The CDR3 is CASSLGAGRTYEQYF. In DNA, the CDR3 is TGCGCCAGCAGCTTGGGAGCAGGGCGAACCTACGAGCAGTACTTC.

The chain couples TRBV3-1 (or the pseudogene TRBV3-2) to TRBJ1-1, with 8 bases fitting TRBD1. Germline values: CDR1 LGHDT, CDR2 YNNKEL (reference sequence). The CDR3 has 13 amino acids. With 8 bases clipped from V and 7 bases from J, the junction kept 9 bases outside the gene matches. CDR3: CASSRTGTLEAFF. The CDR3 DNA follows: TGTGCCAGCTCCCGGACAGGGACCCTTGAAGCTTTCTTT.

This rearrangement joins TRBV5-1 to TRBJ1-1; D call uncertain. Germline-derived CDR1 and CDR2 are SGHRS and YFSETQ. V lost 4 bases and J lost 0, with 10 bases in between. The CDR3 length is 14 residues. The CDR3 region is CASSLSSLNTEAFF. CDR3 in DNA: TGCGCCAGCAGCCTATCCTCCCTGAACACTGAAGCTTTCTTT.

As for this clone: This sample includes further DNA sequences coding for the same CDR3. CDR3 loop: CASSLQGDYGYTF. The CDR3 DNA sequence: TGCGCCAGCAGTCTACAGGGTGACTATGGCTACACCTTC. V usage is TRBV5-1 and J usage is TRBJ1-2; a weak D match, TRBD1 (6 bases). Germline values: CDR1 SGHRS, CDR2 YFSETQ. V shed 5 bases and J shed 3 bases, with 11 bases lying between them. The CDR3 has 13 residues.

Only a few counts were recorded for this clone. The chain links TRBV6-1 to TRBJ2-7, with D unresolved. The CDR3 has 15 amino acids. V gave up 0 bases and J gave up 2 bases, with 11 bases separating them. Germline CDR1 and CDR2: MNHNS and SASEGT. CDR3 nucleotide sequence: TGTGCCAGCAGTGAAGCTACGGTCACCACCTACGAGCAGTACTTC. Its protein is CASSEATVTTYEQYF.

The V gene is TRBV30, the J gene TRBJ1-2; TRBD1 might be the D (6 bases). Trimming cost V 0 bases and J 8 bases, with 19 bases left between them. The CDR3 covers 15 residues. Germline loops: CDR1 GTSNPN, CDR2 SVGIG (reference sequence). The CDR3: CAWSVTGSRGNGYTF. CDR3 in DNA: TGTGCCTGGAGTGTAACAGGATCAAGGGGGAACGGCTACACCTTC.

The V and J genes are TRBV3-1 (or the pseudogene TRBV3-2) and TRBJ2-1, with 13 nucleotides matching TRBD2. CDR1 and CDR2 (germline): LGHDT, YNNKEL (reference sequence). V shed 4 bases, J shed 7 bases, and the junction held 10 bases outside the gene matches. The CDR3 sequence is 17 residues long. The CDR3: CASSLTRTSGSFNEQFF. CDR3 DNA: TGTGCCAGCAGCCTAACCCGGACTAGCGGGAGTTTTAATGAGCAGTTCTTC.

The rearrangement links TRBV18 to TRBJ2-1; 16 bases are a match to TRBD2. Germline V lookup: CDR1 KGHSH, CDR2 LQKENI. With V trimmed by 1 base and J by 8 bases, 8 bases remained unmatched. The CDR3 loop spans 18 amino acids. The CDR3 reads CASSPQGLAGGGSDEQFF. CDR3 coding DNA: TGTGCCAGCTCACCACAGGGACTAGCGGGAGGGGGATCTGATGAGCAGTTCTTC. Together with reference TRBV18 and TRBJ2-1, the CDR3 gives the full variable domain: NAGVMQNPRHLVRRRGQEARLRCSPMKGHSHVYWYRQLPEEGLKFMVYLQKENIIDESGMPKERFSAEFPKEGPSILRIQQVVRGDSAAYFCASSPQGLAGGGSDEQFFGPGTRLTVL.

The CDR3 DNA sequence: TGTGCCAGCAGATCCTGGACAGGACGCACAGATACGCAGTATTTT. Translated, it gives CASRSWTGRTDTQYF. V gene TRBV6-5 combines with J gene TRBJ2-3, with 7 bases identical to TRBD1. With 6 bases clipped from V and 1 base from J, the junction kept 7 bases outside the gene matches. Germline V gene lookup returns CDR1 MNHEY and CDR2 SVGAGI. This CDR3 region has 15 residues.

V is TRBV7-9 and J is TRBJ1-6; D is ambiguous. CDR3 length: 15 amino acids. Trimming left V 4 bases short and J 0 bases short, with 7 bases between. In germline, CDR1 is SEHNR, CDR2 FQNEAQ (reference sequence). The CDR3 is CASSSGGSYNSPLHF. The CDR3 coding sequence is TGTGCCAGCAGCTCGGGTGGCTCCTATAATTCACCCCTCCACTTT.

This clone was counted a single time. The chain joins TRBV6-5 to TRBJ1-4, with 9 nucleotides matching TRBD1. The CDR3 runs 14 residues. V trimming: 4 bases; J trimming: 13 bases; junction bases outside the gene matches: 10. Germline assignment: CDR1 MNHEY and CDR2 SVGAGI. The CDR3 sequence is CASSLRPGQGGLFF. Written as DNA, the CDR3 is TGTGCCAGCAGTTTGAGACCGGGACAGGGAGGACTGTTTTTT.

This chain connects TRBV11-1 to TRBJ2-5; 7 nucleotides align to TRBD2. V was pared by 1 base and J by 5 bases, with 4 bases of the junction left unmatched. CDR1 and CDR2 (germline): SGHAT, FQDESV (reference sequence). The CDR3 has 14 amino acids. The chain's CDR3 is CASSLGTRLETQYF. For the CDR3, the DNA is TGTGCCAGCAGCTTAGGGACTAGGTTGGAGACCCAGTACTTC.

The rearrangement uses TRBV7-2 and TRBJ1-1; the match to TRBD1 covers 7 bases. Germline CDR1 SGHTA, CDR2 FQGNSA. The CDR3 totals 13 residues. The J segment lost 7 bases and the V segment lost 4 bases, leaving 6 bases of the junction unmatched. The CDR3 spells CASSSRTGDEAFF. The CDR3 DNA sequence: TGTGCCAGCAGCTCCCGAACAGGGGATGAAGCTTTCTTT.

This chain links TRBV18 with TRBJ2-3; TRBD1 matches at 8 bases. The V segment lost 0 bases and the J segment 2 bases; nucleotides outside the gene matches: 7. Germline CDR1 reads KGHSH; CDR2 reads LQKENI. The CDR3 contains 17 residues. The CDR3 here is CASSPPSRDRNTDTQYF. CDR3 bases: TGTGCCAGCTCACCACCCTCTAGGGACAGGAACACAGATACGCAGTATTTT.

This clone has only a few counts. This chain connects TRBV27 to TRBJ1-4, with 7 bases aligning to TRBD1. V gave up 6 bases and J gave up 4 bases; unmatched junction bases: 5. Germline V lookup: CDR1 MNHEY, CDR2 SMNVEV (reference sequence). There are 14 residues in the CDR3. CDR3 region: CASSPGDSNEKLFF. The CDR3 nucleotides are TGTGCCAGCAGCCCCGGGGACAGTAATGAAAAACTGTTTTTT.

The chain joins TRBV30 to TRBJ2-3; D might be TRBD2 (6 bases). This CDR3 has 13 amino acids. Trimming pared 2 bases from V and 8 bases from J, leaving 14 bases between. Germline assignment: CDR1 GTSNPN and CDR2 SVGIG (reference sequence). Written as DNA, the CDR3 is TGTGCCTGGAGTCAAAGAGGAGGGTCTACGCAGTATTTT. Protein sequence: CAWSQRGGSTQYF.

In this sample, this clone turned up a few times. V usage is TRBV29-1 and J usage is TRBJ1-1; the match to TRBD1 covers 8 bases. Germline V lookup: CDR1 SQVTM, CDR2 ANQGSEA. The CDR3 extends over 16 amino acids. V was clipped by 6 bases and J by 5 bases; unmatched bases: 17. DNA for the CDR3: TGCAGCGTCCCTGGACAGGGATGGGGACGGTTGACTGAAGCTTTCTTT. It is translated as CSVPGQGWGRLTEAFF.

This clone was seen a single time. The rearrangement uses TRBV7-2 and TRBJ2-2, with D maybe TRBD1 (5 bases). CDR1 and CDR2 from the germline V gene are SGHTA and FQGNSA. The CDR3 totals 13 residues. The V end lost 5 bases, the J end lost 8 bases, and 12 bases lay between the germline ends. CDR3 nucleotide sequence: TGTGCCAGCAGCCAGGGCTCTCGGGGGGAGCTGTTTTTT. This codes for CASSQGSRGELFF. The whole variable domain, remainder taken from reference TRBV7-2 and TRBJ2-2, is GAGVSQSPSNKVTEKGKDVELRCDPISGHTALYWYRQSLGQGLEFLIYFQGNSAPDKSGLPSDRFSAERTGGSVSTLTIQRTQQEDSAVYLCASSQGSRGELFFGEGSRLTVL.

J is TRBJ2-1 and V is TRBV12-5; 7 positions agree with TRBD1. In germline, CDR1 is LGHNT, CDR2 FRNRAP. V gave up 3 bases and J gave up 8 bases; unmatched junction bases: 4. This CDR3 is built from 13 residues. Written as DNA, the CDR3 is TGTGCTAGTGGTTTAGACAGGGCGGATGAGCAGTTCTTC. This sequence encodes CASGLDRADEQFF.

The chain combines TRBV5-1 with TRBJ2-7; D is perhaps TRBD2 (5 bases). The CDR3 is made up of 14 amino acids. The V end was cut by 4 bases, the J end by 2 bases, with 13 bases between. Germline V gene data show CDR1 as SGHRS and CDR2 as YFSETQ. The CDR3 sequence is CASSPRTATYEQYF. The DNA for the CDR3 is TGCGCCAGCAGCCCACGGACTGCCACCTACGAGCAGTACTTC.

The sample holds one count of this clone. V gene TRBV6-5 combines with J gene TRBJ2-3; the D gene is possibly TRBD2 (6 bases). CDR1 is MNHEY, CDR2 SVGAGI, per germline. The length of the CDR3 is 15 residues. V lost 7 bases and J lost 3, with 17 bases in between. CDR3 amino acids: CASNAQNSGTDTQYF. In nucleotides, the CDR3 is TGTGCCAGCAATGCTCAGAATAGCGGTACAGATACGCAGTATTTT.

The rearrangement links TRBV30 to TRBJ1-3; a weak D match, TRBD1 (5 bases). Trimming left V 3 bases short and J 2 bases short, with 11 bases between. This CDR3 has 14 residues. Germline CDR1 and CDR2: GTSNPN and SVGIG (reference sequence). The DNA of the CDR3 is TGTGCCTGGAGGAGGGGAGGAGCTGGAAACACCATATATTTT. It codes for CAWRRGGAGNTIYF.

The V and J genes are TRBV24-1 and TRBJ2-7, with D tentatively TRBD2 (6 bases). The V gene's germline CDR1 is KGHDR and CDR2 SFDVKD. The CDR3 runs to 14 residues. V was cut by 5 bases and J by 4 bases, with 14 bases left in between. In DNA, the CDR3 is TGTGCCACCAGTGGGCGGGACGGGGAATACGAGCAGTACTTC. This codes for CATSGRDGEYEQYF.

In DNA, the CDR3 is TGTGCCAGCACCCCCAGGGCGAGGGGGTATGCTTTCTTT. The encoded protein is CASTPRARGYAFF. The chain couples TRBV28 to TRBJ1-1; D possibly corresponds to TRBD1 (6 bases). Deletions cut 7 bases from V and 11 bases from J, with 20 bases between. Per the germline V gene, CDR1 is MDHEN and CDR2 is SYDVKM. This CDR3 spans 13 amino acids. The full variable domain, in which reference TRBV28 and TRBJ1-1 provide the parts outside the CDR3, is DVKVTQSSRYLVKRTGEKVFLECVQDMDHENMFWYRQDPGLGLRLIYFSYDVKMKEKGDIPEGYSVSREKKERFSLILESASTNQTSMYLCASTPRARGYAFFGQGTRLTVV.

This sequence joins TRBV18 and TRBJ2-7; D is unclear. The CDR3 is made up of 15 amino acids. Trimming pared 2 bases from V and 3 bases from J, leaving 14 bases between. Germline CDR1 KGHSH, CDR2 LQKENI. The CDR3, as DNA: TGTGCCAGCTCACCAGTTCTGCAGTCCCTCTACGAGCAGTACTTC. Protein: CASSPVLQSLYEQYF.

The genes are TRBV11-3 and TRBJ1-2; maybe TRBD1 (6 bases). The CDR3 loop spans 12 amino acids. V was trimmed by 5 bases and J by 7 bases, leaving 11 bases between them. The germline V gene encodes CDR1 SGHNT and CDR2 YENEEA. For the CDR3, the DNA is TGTGCCAGCAGCCGCCTCAGGGGTGGCTACACCTTC. It is translated as CASSRLRGGYTF.

The rearrangement uses TRBV4-1 and TRBJ2-1, with 10 bases identical to TRBD2. The CDR3 loop spans 17 amino acids. Germline V gene lookup returns CDR1 MGHRA and CDR2 YSYEKL. V was clipped by 0 bases and J by 8 bases; unmatched bases: 10. CDR3 loop: CASSQDQREGKGYEQFF. The CDR3 DNA is TGCGCCAGCAGCCAAGATCAGCGGGAGGGGAAGGGTTATGAGCAGTTCTTC.

In this sample, this clone turned up once. The chain carries TRBV19 and TRBJ1-4, with D uncertain. Germline V gene sequence: CDR1 LNHDA, CDR2 SQIVND (reference sequence). CDR3 size: 14 residues. The germline V and J ends were trimmed by 11 bases and 8 bases, with 21 bases remaining between them. CDR3 sequence (DNA): TGTGCCTCGGTTCGGGAGGCCCCGGGGGAAAAACTGTTTTTT. It codes for CASVREAPGEKLFF.